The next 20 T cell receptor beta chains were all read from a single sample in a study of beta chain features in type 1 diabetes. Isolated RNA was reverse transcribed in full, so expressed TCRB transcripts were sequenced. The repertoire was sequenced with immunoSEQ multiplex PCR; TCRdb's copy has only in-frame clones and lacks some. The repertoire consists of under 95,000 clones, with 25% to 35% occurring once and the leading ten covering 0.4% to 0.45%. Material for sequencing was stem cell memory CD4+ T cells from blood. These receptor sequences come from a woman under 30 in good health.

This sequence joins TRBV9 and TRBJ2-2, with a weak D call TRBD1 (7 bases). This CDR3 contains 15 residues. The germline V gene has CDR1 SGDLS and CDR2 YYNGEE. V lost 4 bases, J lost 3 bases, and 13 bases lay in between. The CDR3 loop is CASSSTGDYTGELFF. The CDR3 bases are TGTGCCAGCAGCTCTACAGGGGACTACACCGGGGAGCTGTTTTTT. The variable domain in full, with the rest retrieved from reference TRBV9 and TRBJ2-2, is DSGVTQTPKHLITATGQRVTLRCSPRSGDLSVYWYQQSLDQGLQFLIQYYNGEERAKGNILERFSAQQFPDLHSELNLSSLELGDSALYFCASSSTGDYTGELFFGEGSRLTVL.

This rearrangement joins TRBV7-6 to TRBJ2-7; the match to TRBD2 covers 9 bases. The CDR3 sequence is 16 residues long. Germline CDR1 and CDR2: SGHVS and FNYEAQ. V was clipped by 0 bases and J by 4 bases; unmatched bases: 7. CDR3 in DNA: TGTGCCAGCAGCTTAGCAGCGGGAGGACCGGGGTACGAGCAGTACTTC. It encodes CASSLAAGGPGYEQYF.

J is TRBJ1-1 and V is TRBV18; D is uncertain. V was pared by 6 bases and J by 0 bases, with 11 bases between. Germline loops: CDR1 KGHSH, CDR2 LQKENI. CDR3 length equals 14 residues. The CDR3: CASSLLKLNTEAFF. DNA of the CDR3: TGTGCCAGCTCCCTATTGAAACTGAACACTGAAGCTTTCTTT.

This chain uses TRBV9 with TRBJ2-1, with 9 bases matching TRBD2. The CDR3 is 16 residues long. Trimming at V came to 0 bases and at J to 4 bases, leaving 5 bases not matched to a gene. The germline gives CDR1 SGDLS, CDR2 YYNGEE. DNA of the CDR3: TGTGCCAGCAGCGTAGTCCCTAGCGGGGTTTACAATGAGCAGTTCTTC. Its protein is CASSVVPSGVYNEQFF.

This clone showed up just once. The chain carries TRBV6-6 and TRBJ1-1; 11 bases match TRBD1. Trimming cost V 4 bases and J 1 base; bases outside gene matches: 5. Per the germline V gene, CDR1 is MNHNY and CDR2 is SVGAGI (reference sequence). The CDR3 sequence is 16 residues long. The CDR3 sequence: CASSWDRGVPNTEAFF. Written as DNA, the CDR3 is TGTGCCAGCAGTTGGGACAGGGGGGTTCCGAACACTGAAGCTTTCTTT.

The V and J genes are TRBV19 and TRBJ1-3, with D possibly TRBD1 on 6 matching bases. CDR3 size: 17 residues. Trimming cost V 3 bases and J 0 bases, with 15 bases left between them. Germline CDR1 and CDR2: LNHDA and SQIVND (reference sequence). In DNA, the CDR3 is TGTGCCAGTAGTATCCCCGGGACAAGGTTCTCTGGAAACACCATATATTTT. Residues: CASSIPGTRFSGNTIYF.

The chain's CDR3 is CASSEAGRGEKLFF. The DNA for the CDR3 is TGTGCCAGCAGCGAGGCGGGGCGTGGTGAAAAACTGTTTTTT. The rearrangement joins TRBV5-4 to TRBJ1-4, with a possible D match to TRBD1 (5 bases). V was shortened by 4 bases and J by 7 bases, with 14 bases between the two germline ends. Germline assignment: CDR1 SGHNT and CDR2 YYREEE (reference sequence). The CDR3 has 14 amino acids.

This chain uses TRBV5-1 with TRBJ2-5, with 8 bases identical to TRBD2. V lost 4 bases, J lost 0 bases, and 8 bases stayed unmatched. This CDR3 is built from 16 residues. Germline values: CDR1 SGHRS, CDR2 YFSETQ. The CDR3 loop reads CASSPTSGAYQETQYF. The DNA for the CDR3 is TGCGCCAGCAGCCCTACTAGCGGAGCGTACCAAGAGACCCAGTACTTC.

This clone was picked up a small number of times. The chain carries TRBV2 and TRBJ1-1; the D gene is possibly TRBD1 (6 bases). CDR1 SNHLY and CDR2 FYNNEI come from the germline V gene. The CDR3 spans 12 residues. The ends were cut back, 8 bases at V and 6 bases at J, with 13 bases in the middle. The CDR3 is CASAGEFSEAFF. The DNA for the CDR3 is TGTGCCAGCGCAGGGGAATTCTCTGAAGCTTTCTTT.

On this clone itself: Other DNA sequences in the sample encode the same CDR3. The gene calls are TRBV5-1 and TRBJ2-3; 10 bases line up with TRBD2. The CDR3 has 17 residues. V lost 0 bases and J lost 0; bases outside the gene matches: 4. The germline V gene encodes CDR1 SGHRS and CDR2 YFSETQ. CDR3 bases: TGCGCCAGCAGCTTGGGCGCGACTAGCGGGAGCACAGATACGCAGTATTTT. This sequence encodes CASSLGATSGSTDTQYF. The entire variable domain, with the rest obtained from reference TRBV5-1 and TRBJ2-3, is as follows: KAGVTQTPRYLIKTRGQQVTLSCSPISGHRSVSWYQQTPGQGLQFLFEYFSETQRNKGNFPGRFSGRQFSNSRSEMNVSTLELGDSALYLCASSLGATSGSTDTQYFGPGTRLTVL.

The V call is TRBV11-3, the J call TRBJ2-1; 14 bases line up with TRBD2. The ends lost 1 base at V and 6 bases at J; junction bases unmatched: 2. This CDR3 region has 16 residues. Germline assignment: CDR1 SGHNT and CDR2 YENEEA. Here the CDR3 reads CASSLGGLAGGNEQFF. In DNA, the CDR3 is TGTGCCAGCAGCTTAGGCGGACTAGCGGGGGGCAATGAGCAGTTCTTC.

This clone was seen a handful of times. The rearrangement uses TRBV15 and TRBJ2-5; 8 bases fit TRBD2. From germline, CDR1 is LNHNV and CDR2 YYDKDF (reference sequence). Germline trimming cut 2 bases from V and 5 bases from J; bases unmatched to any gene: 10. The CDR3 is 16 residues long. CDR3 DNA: TGTGCCACCAGCAGACCTCGGAGCGGGAGTGGGGAGACCCAGTACTTC. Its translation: CATSRPRSGSGETQYF.

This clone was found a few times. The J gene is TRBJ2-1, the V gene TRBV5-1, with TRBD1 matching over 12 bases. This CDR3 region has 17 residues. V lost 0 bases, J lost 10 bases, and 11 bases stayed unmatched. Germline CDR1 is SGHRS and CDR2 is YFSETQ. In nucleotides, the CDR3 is TGCGCCAGCAGCTTGGCCGTAGGGGGACAGGGGGCGGCGGAGCAGTTCTTC. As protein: CASSLAVGGQGAAEQFF.

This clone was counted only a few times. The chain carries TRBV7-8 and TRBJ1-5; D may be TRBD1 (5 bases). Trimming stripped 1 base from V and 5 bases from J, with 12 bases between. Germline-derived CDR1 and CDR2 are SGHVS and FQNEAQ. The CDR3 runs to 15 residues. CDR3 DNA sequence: TGTGCCAGCAGCTTAGAAGGGGTCGCGTATCAGCCCCAGCATTTT. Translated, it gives CASSLEGVAYQPQHF. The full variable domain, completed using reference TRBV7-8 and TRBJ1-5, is GAGVSQSPRYKVAKRGQDVALRCDPISGHVSLFWYQQALGQGPEFLTYFQNEAQLDKSGLPSDRFFAERPEGSVSTLKIQRTQQEDSAVYLCASSLEGVAYQPQHFGDGTRLSIL.

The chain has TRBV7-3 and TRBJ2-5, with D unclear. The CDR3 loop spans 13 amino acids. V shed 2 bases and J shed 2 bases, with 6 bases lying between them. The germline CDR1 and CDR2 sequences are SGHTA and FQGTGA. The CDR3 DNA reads TGTGCCAGCAGCTTACACAGACAAGAGACCCAGTACTTC. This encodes CASSLHRQETQYF. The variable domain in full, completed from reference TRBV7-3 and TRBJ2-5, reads GAGVSQTPSNKVTEKGKYVELRCDPISGHTALYWYRQSLGQGPEFLIYFQGTGAADDSGLPNDRFFAVRPEGSVSTLKIQRTERGDSAVYLCASSLHRQETQYFGPGTRLLVL.

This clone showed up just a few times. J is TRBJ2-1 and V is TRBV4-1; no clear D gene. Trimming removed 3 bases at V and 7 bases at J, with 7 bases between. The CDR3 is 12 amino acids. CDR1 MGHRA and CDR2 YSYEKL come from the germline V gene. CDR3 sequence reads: CASSHNTNEQFF. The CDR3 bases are TGCGCCAGCAGCCACAACACGAATGAGCAGTTCTTC.

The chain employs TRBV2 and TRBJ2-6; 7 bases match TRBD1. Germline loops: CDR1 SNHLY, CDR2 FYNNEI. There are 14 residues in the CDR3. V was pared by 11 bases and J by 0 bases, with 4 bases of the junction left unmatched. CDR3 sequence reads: CAEGQVSGANVLTF. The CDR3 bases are TGTGCCGAAGGACAGGTCTCTGGGGCCAACGTCCTGACTTTC. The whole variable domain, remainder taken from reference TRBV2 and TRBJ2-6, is EPEVTQTPSHQVTQMGQEVILRCVPISNHLYFYWYRQILGQKVEFLVSFYNNEISEKSEIFDDQFSVERPDGSNFTLKIRSTKLEDSAMYFCAEGQVSGANVLTFGAGSRLTVL.

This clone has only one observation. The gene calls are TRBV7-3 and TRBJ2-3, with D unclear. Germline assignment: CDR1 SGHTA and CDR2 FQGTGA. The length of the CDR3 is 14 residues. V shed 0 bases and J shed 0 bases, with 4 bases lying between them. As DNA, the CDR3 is TGTGCCAGCAGCTTAACCCTAAGCACAGATACGCAGTATTTT. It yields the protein CASSLTLSTDTQYF.

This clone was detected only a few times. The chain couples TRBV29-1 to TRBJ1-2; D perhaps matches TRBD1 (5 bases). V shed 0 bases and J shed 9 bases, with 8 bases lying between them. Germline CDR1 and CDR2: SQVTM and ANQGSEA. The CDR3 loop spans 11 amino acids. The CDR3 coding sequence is TGCAGCGTTGAAGAGGGGCTTCGCTACACCTTC. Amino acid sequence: CSVEEGLRYTF.

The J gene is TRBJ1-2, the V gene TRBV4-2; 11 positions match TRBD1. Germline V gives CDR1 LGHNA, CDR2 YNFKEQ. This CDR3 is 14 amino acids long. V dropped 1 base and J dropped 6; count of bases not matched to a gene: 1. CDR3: CASSQGTGGDGYTF. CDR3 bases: TGTGCCAGCAGCCAAGGGACAGGGGGCGATGGCTACACCTTC.